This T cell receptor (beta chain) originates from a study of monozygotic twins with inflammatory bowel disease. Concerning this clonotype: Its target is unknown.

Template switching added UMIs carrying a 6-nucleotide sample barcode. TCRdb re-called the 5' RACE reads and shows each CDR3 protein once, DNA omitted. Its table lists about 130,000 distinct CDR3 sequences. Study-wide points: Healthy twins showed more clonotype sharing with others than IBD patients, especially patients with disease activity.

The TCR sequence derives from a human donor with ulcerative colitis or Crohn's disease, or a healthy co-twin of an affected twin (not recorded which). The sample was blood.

CDR3 amino acids: CSVEWGNTEAFF. The V gene is TRBV29-1, the J gene TRBJ1-1. From germline, CDR1 is SQVTM and CDR2 ANQGSEA. The CDR3 extends over 12 amino acids. The whole variable domain, remainder taken from reference TRBV29-1 and TRBJ1-1, is SAVISQKPSRDICQRGTSLTIQCQVDSQVTMMFWYRQQPGQSLTLIATANQGSEATYESGFVIDKFPISRPNLTFSTLTVSNMSPEDSSIYLCSVEWGNTEAFFGQGTRLTVV.